The rows below give T cell receptor beta chains drawn from one sample of a study of blood T cell repertoires in COVID-19. The table came from immunoSEQ multiplex PCR; TCRdb's copy has only in-frame clones and leaves some out. The table includes 150,000 to 200,000 clones, 70% to 90% detected once. Sequences were obtained from peripheral blood. Receptor source: a man aged 18 to 35 with acute or convalescent COVID-19. Both conserved end residues are part of each CDR3. D genes are given only for firm matches. Expanded clones are given a class, and other clones once, few, many or no size at all.

CDR3 DNA: TGTGCCAGCAGCTCATCTTTAGGGGGGGCAGATACGCAGTATTTT; CDR3 protein: CASSSSLGGADTQYF; D gene: .; clone size: .; J gene: TRBJ2-3; V gene: TRBV5-6
CDR3 DNA: TGTGCCAGCAGCTTGTTAACGGGGGGGCCTATCACAGATACGCAGTATTTT; CDR3 protein: CASSLLTGGPITDTQYF; D gene: TRBD2; clone size: .; J gene: TRBJ2-3; V gene: TRBV11-2
CDR3 DNA: TGTGCCAGCACCTTGGACAGGTATAACTATGGCTACACCTTC; CDR3 protein: CASTLDRYNYGYTF; D gene: TRBD1; clone size: once; J gene: TRBJ1-2; V gene: TRBV28
CDR3 DNA: TGTGCCAGCAGCCAAGAAGCTGGACAAGCATCTAACTATGGCTACACCTTC; CDR3 protein: CASSQEAGQASNYGYTF; D gene: .; clone size: .; J gene: TRBJ1-2; V gene: TRBV4-2
CDR3 DNA: TGTGCCACCAGTGATTTCCGCAATGAGCAGTTCTTC; CDR3 protein: CATSDFRNEQFF; D gene: .; clone size: .; J gene: TRBJ2-1; V gene: TRBV24-1
CDR3 DNA: TGTGCCAGCAGCTTGGATGGGCCCAGTAGTTCACCCCTCCACTTT; CDR3 protein: CASSLDGPSSSPLHF; D gene: .; clone size: .; J gene: TRBJ1-6; V gene: TRBV5-4
CDR3 DNA: TGTGCCAGCAGCTCCGGGACTCTGGGCACTGAAGCTTTCTTT; CDR3 protein: CASSSGTLGTEAFF; D gene: .; clone size: .; J gene: TRBJ1-1; V gene: TRBV7-3
CDR3 DNA: TGCGCCAGCAGTCGGGCAGACAGCACCTACAATGAGCAGTTCTTC; CDR3 protein: CASSRADSTYNEQFF; D gene: .; clone size: .; J gene: TRBJ2-1; V gene: TRBV5-1
CDR3 DNA: TGTGCCGGAGCCGGGACTACAACAGATACGCAGTATTTT; CDR3 protein: CAGAGTTTDTQYF; D gene: TRBD2; clone size: .; J gene: TRBJ2-3; V gene: TRBV30
CDR3 DNA: TGTGCCAGCAATGCAGGGGCGTCGACAAAGTCCTACAATGAGCAGTTCTTC; CDR3 protein: CASNAGASTKSYNEQFF; D gene: .; clone size: .; J gene: TRBJ2-1; V gene: TRBV28
CDR3 DNA: TGTGCCAGCAGCCCGCCAGGGATTGAAGCTTTCTTT; CDR3 protein: CASSPPGIEAFF; D gene: .; clone size: .; J gene: TRBJ1-1; V gene: TRBV7-9
CDR3 DNA: TGTGCCAGCAGTATCACTAGCGTAAATGAGCAGTTCTTC; CDR3 protein: CASSITSVNEQFF; D gene: TRBD2; clone size: .; J gene: TRBJ2-1; V gene: TRBV6-4
CDR3 DNA: TGTGCCAGCAGTTTAATACAGGGGGCTTCTGGAAACACCATATATTTT; CDR3 protein: CASSLIQGASGNTIYF; D gene: TRBD1; clone size: .; J gene: TRBJ1-3; V gene: TRBV2
CDR3 DNA: TGTGCCAGCAGCCCGACAGGGGGCTTCACCTATGGCTACACCTTC; CDR3 protein: CASSPTGGFTYGYTF; D gene: TRBD1; clone size: .; J gene: TRBJ1-2; V gene: TRBV7-9
CDR3 DNA: TGTGCCTGGCCTACGGCCGGGACAGAAGACAATCAGCCCCAGCATTTT; CDR3 protein: CAWPTAGTEDNQPQHF; D gene: TRBD1; clone size: .; J gene: TRBJ1-5; V gene: TRBV30
CDR3 DNA: TGTGCCAGCTCACCTCAGACAGGGGGCACAGATACGCAGTATTTT; CDR3 protein: CASSPQTGGTDTQYF; D gene: TRBD1; clone size: .; J gene: TRBJ2-3; V gene: TRBV18
CDR3 DNA: TGTGCCAGCAGCTTAAATCCCGGCTCCTACAATGAGCAGTTCTTC; CDR3 protein: CASSLNPGSYNEQFF; D gene: .; clone size: .; J gene: TRBJ2-1; V gene: TRBV7-9
CDR3 DNA: TGTGCCAGTAGTACAAGACAGGGCAATCAGCCCCAGCATTTT; CDR3 protein: CASSTRQGNQPQHF; D gene: .; clone size: .; J gene: TRBJ1-5; V gene: TRBV19
CDR3 DNA: TGCGCCAGCAGCAATACAGGGGCCTTTGGAAACACCATATATTTT; CDR3 protein: CASSNTGAFGNTIYF; D gene: TRBD1; clone size: .; J gene: TRBJ1-3; V gene: TRBV5-1
CDR3 DNA: TGTGCCAGCAGCCTTGGGGGGGTAGGCACCGGGGAGCTGTTTTTT; CDR3 protein: CASSLGGVGTGELFF; D gene: TRBD2; clone size: .; J gene: TRBJ2-2; V gene: TRBV5-6
CDR3 DNA: TGCGCCAGCAGTGAGTCGGCGGGCCAAGAGACCCAGTACTTC; CDR3 protein: CASSESAGQETQYF; D gene: .; clone size: once; J gene: TRBJ2-5; V gene: TRBV10-1
CDR3 DNA: TGTGCCAGCAGCTCAGGGGCCAAAAACACTGAAGCTTTCTTT; CDR3 protein: CASSSGAKNTEAFF; D gene: .; clone size: once; J gene: TRBJ1-1; V gene: TRBV7-9
CDR3 DNA: TGTGCCAGCAGTTTGTTAACGACTTTCACCTATAATTCACCCCTCCACTTT; CDR3 protein: CASSLLTTFTYNSPLHF; D gene: .; clone size: .; J gene: TRBJ1-6; V gene: TRBV28
CDR3 DNA: TGTGCCAGCAGCCCAGAGACTAGTGGAGAGACCCAGTACTTC; CDR3 protein: CASSPETSGETQYF; D gene: .; clone size: .; J gene: TRBJ2-5; V gene: TRBV3-1/TRBV3-2
CDR3 DNA: TGTGCCAGCAGAACCGGGACAGGGCTTAATGAGCAGTTCTTC; CDR3 protein: CASRTGTGLNEQFF; D gene: TRBD1; clone size: .; J gene: TRBJ2-1; V gene: TRBV5-6
CDR3 DNA: TGTGCCAGCAGCACACAGGGGTGGACTGAAGCTTTCTTT; CDR3 protein: CASSTQGWTEAFF; D gene: TRBD1; clone size: .; J gene: TRBJ1-1; V gene: TRBV5-4
CDR3 DNA: TGCGCCAGCAGCCAAGGGCAGGGAAGGGTCTCTGGGGCCAACGTCCTGACTTTC; CDR3 protein: CASSQGQGRVSGANVLTF; D gene: .; clone size: few; J gene: TRBJ2-6; V gene: TRBV4-1
CDR3 DNA: TGTGCCAGCAGCTTAGTTTCCAATCAGGGGCCGCCCTCCGGCTACGAGCAGTACTTC; CDR3 protein: CASSLVSNQGPPSGYEQYF; D gene: .; clone size: once; J gene: TRBJ2-7; V gene: TRBV7-9
CDR3 DNA: TGTGCTAGTGGTTTGGAGGGGAATTCACCCCTCCACTTT; CDR3 protein: CASGLEGNSPLHF; D gene: .; clone size: .; J gene: TRBJ1-6; V gene: TRBV12-5
CDR3 DNA: TGTGCCAGCAGCTTAGGCGGACTAGCGGGGGGCGGTGCAGATACGCAGTATTTT; CDR3 protein: CASSLGGLAGGGADTQYF; D gene: TRBD2; clone size: .; J gene: TRBJ2-3; V gene: TRBV11-3
CDR3 DNA: TGTGCCAGCAGTGAACGCCCGAGGGACAGGGGTGACACTGAAGCTTTCTTT; CDR3 protein: CASSERPRDRGDTEAFF; D gene: TRBD1; clone size: .; J gene: TRBJ1-1; V gene: TRBV25-1
CDR3 DNA: TGTGCCTGGAGTGTCTCGGGACAGGGAATTCAGCCCCAGCATTTT; CDR3 protein: CAWSVSGQGIQPQHF; D gene: TRBD1; clone size: once; J gene: TRBJ1-5; V gene: TRBV30
CDR3 DNA: TGTGCCAGCAGCCCGGGAATTACCGGGGAGCTGTTTTTT; CDR3 protein: CASSPGITGELFF; D gene: .; clone size: .; J gene: TRBJ2-2; V gene: TRBV5-4
CDR3 DNA: TGTGCCACCAGCAGAGATCGACAAATTCCCTACAATGAGCAGTTCTTC; CDR3 protein: CATSRDRQIPYNEQFF; D gene: .; clone size: .; J gene: TRBJ2-1; V gene: TRBV15
CDR3 DNA: TGTGCCACCGGAGGACAGGGTGGAGACAATGAGCAGTTCTTC; CDR3 protein: CATGGQGGDNEQFF; D gene: TRBD1; clone size: .; J gene: TRBJ2-1; V gene: TRBV10-3